This record covers a single T cell receptor (beta chain). The entry originates in a study of technical replicates of blood from a few donors. Assay: immunoSEQ multiplex PCR; the TCRdb copy retains only in-frame clones and omits some. The sample lists tens of thousands of clones, approximately 95% occurring once. The CDR3 runs to 15 residues. Germline V gene sequence: CDR1 MGHRA, CDR2 YSYEKL. Trimming took 4 bases from V and 1 from J, leaving 13 bases between them. This TCR derives from a human donor in good health. The chain joins TRBV4-1 to TRBJ1-1, with TRBD1 as a possible D gene (5 bases). Material for sequencing was T cells isolated from PBMCs. The CDR3 sequence: CASSLRGQTNTEAFF. The CDR3 nucleotides read TGCGCCAGCAGCCTTAGGGGCCAGACGAACACTGAAGCTTTCTTT.